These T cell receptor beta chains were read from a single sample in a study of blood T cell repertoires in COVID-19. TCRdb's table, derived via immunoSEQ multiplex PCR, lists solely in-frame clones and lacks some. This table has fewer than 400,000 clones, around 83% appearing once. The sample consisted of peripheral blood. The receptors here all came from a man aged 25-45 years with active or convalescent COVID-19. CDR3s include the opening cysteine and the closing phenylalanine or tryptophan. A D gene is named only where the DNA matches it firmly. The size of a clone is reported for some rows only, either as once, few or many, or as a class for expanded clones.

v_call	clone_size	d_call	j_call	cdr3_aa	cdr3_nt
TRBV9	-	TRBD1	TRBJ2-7	CASSVDPNRDRLNGQYF	TGTGCCAGCAGCGTAGACCCAAACCGGGACAGGTTGAATGGGCAGTACTTC
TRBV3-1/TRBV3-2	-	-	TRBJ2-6	CASSPFQGQRDSGANVLTF	TGTGCCAGCAGCCCCTTCCAGGGACAACGGGACTCTGGGGCCAACGTCCTGACTTTC
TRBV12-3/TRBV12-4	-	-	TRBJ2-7	CASSLGDFYEQYF	TGTGCCAGCAGTTTGGGGGACTTCTACGAGCAGTACTTC
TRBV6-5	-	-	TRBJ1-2	CASSPPLGRGGYTF	TGTGCCAGCAGTCCGCCTTTAGGGCGGGGGGGCTACACCTTC
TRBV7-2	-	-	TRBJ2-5	CASSLQTGVGETQYF	TGTGCCAGCAGCCTCCAGACGGGGGTTGGGGAGACCCAGTACTTC
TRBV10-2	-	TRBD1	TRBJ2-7	CASSESDRGLYEQYF	TGCGCCAGCAGTGAGTCGGACAGGGGGTTATACGAGCAGTACTTC
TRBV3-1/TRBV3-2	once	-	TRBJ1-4	CASSYLTGGANEKLFF	TGTGCCAGCAGCTACTTAACCGGGGGAGCTAATGAAAAACTGTTTTTT
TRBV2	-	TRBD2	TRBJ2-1	CASTTTSGVSSYNEQFF	TGTGCCAGCACCACGACTAGCGGGGTGAGCTCCTACAATGAGCAGTTCTTC
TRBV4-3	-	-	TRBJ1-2	CASSQDNRGYTF	TGCGCCAGCAGCCAAGATAATCGTGGCTACACCTTC
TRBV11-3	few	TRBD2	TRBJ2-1	CASSPYGGGAGEQFF	TGTGCCAGCAGCCCCTATGGCGGGGGGGCGGGAGAGCAGTTCTTC
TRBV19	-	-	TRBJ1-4	CASSTRAREKLFF	TGTGCCAGTAGTACGAGGGCTCGGGAAAAACTGTTTTTT
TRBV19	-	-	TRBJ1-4	CASSSRTVGEKLFF	TGTGCCAGTAGTAGCAGAACAGTCGGAGAAAAACTGTTTTTT
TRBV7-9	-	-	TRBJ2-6	CASSLWRGTFGANVLTF	TGTGCCAGCAGCCTTTGGAGGGGCACATTTGGGGCCAACGTCCTGACTTTC
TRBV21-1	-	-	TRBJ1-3	CASSKLPRAGNTIYF	TGTGCCAGCAGCAAATTGCCCAGGGCTGGAAACACCATATATTTT
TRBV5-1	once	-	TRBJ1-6	CASSSGQLNSPLHF	TGCGCCAGCAGCTCCGGACAGCTCAATTCACCCCTCCACTTT
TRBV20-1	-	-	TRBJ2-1	CSARGPKMEFF	TGCAGTGCTAGAGGCCCTAAAATGGAGTTCTTC
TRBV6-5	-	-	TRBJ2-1	CASSRGRSYNEQFF	TGTGCCAGCAGTAGGGGTCGCTCCTACAATGAGCAGTTCTTC
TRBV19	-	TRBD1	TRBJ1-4	CASSARTGGVINEKLFF	TGTGCCAGTAGTGCCCGGACAGGGGGCGTTATTAATGAAAAACTGTTTTTT
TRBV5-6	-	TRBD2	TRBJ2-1	CASSLDLAGSSNEQFF	TGTGCCAGCAGCTTGGACCTAGCGGGATCCTCCAATGAGCAGTTCTTC
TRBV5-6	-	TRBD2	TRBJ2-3	CASSFGGDTQYF	TGTGCCAGCAGCTTCGGGGGGGATACGCAGTATTTT
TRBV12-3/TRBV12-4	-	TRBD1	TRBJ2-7	CASNRQGATGQYF	TGTGCCAGCAACCGGCAGGGGGCTACAGGGCAGTACTTC
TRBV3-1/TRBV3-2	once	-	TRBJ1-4	CASSQGTAGKLFF	TGTGCCAGCAGCCAAGGGACAGCCGGAAAACTGTTTTTT
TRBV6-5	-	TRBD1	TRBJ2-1	CASRPRTGYNEQFF	TGTGCCAGCCGACCCAGGACAGGATACAATGAGCAGTTCTTC
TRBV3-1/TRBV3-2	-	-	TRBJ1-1	CASSQLRVNTEAFF	TGTGCCAGCAGCCAATTACGGGTCAACACTGAAGCTTTCTTT
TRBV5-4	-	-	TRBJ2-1	CASTLGLTSYNEQFF	TGTGCCAGCACCTTGGGACTTACCTCCTACAATGAGCAGTTCTTC
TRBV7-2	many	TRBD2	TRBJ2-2	CASSYGSGGTGGELFF	TGTGCCAGCAGCTATGGTAGCGGGGGAACGGGCGGGGAGCTGTTTTTT
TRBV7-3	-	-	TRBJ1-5	CARRENQPQHF	TGTGCCAGGCGGGAGAATCAGCCCCAGCATTTT
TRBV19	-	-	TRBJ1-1	CASSPQYMNTEAFF	TGTGCCAGTAGTCCACAGTACATGAACACTGAAGCTTTCTTT
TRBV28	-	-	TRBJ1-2	CASSPNTRDGYTF	TGTGCCAGCAGTCCCAATACTCGGGATGGCTACACCTTC
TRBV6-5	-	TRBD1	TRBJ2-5	CASSWGTGGAKTQYF	TGTGCCAGCAGTTGGGGGACAGGGGGCGCGAAGACCCAGTACTTC
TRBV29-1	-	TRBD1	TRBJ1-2	CSAWTGSGYTF	TGCAGCGCCTGGACAGGGAGCGGCTACACCTTC
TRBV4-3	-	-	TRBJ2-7	CASSQDRALASYEQYF	TGCGCCAGCAGCCAAGATCGTGCACTAGCCTCCTACGAGCAGTACTTC
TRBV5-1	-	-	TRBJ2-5	CASSLGPRYQETQYF	TGCGCCAGCAGCTTGGGACCGAGGTACCAAGAGACCCAGTACTTC
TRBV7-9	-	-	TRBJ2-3	CASIRSGVLTDTQYF	TGTGCCAGCATCCGGTCCGGGGTTTTAACAGATACGCAGTATTTT
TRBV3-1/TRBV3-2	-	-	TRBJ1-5	CASSQGRTPQPQHF	TGTGCCAGCAGCCAAGGGAGGACCCCCCAGCCCCAGCATTTT
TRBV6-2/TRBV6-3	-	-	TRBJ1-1	CASSPNRVSEAFF	TGTGCCAGCAGCCCGAACAGGGTCTCTGAAGCTTTCTTT
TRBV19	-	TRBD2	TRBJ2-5	CASKDSGTQETQYF	TGTGCCAGTAAGGATAGCGGGACACAAGAGACCCAGTACTTC
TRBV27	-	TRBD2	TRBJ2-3	CASSFPGLADTDTQYF	TGTGCCAGCAGTTTCCCGGGACTAGCGGACACAGATACGCAGTATTTT